Listed here is a single TCR beta chain. What it recognizes is unknown. The assay was immunoSEQ multiplex PCR, and TCRdb's table has in-frame clones only and misses some. The sample shows 2 million to 2.5 million clones, 85% to 95% of them seen only once. The data derive from a study of shared clonotypes between healthy human individuals. Findings of the study overall: A handful of donors showed sharing of about 4.8% of naive CD4 clonotypes. Against clonotypes common to all four donors, non-shared ones had lower generation probabilities. Large depth notwithstanding, sorted-subset sequencing proved incomplete by rarefaction.

Per the germline V gene, CDR1 is MGHDK and CDR2 is SYGVNS. The CDR3 covers 15 residues. Trimming shortened V by 3 bases and J by 7 bases, and 15 bases separated the two germline ends. The source of this sequence is a man aged 18 to 35 in good health. Some clones in this sample may be carry-over from other donors' samples. The sequenced sample consisted of naive CD4+ T cells from PBMCs. Subset noted: CD45RA+ positively selected. V usage is TRBV25-1 and J usage is TRBJ1-4; tentative D call: TRBD1 (5 bases). The CDR3 bases are TGTGCCAGCAGTGATCCCCGTCAGGGCGGTGAAAAACTGTTTTTT. This codes for CASSDPRQGGEKLFF.